The T cell receptor beta chain described here comes from a study of blood T cell repertoires in COVID-19 (TCRdb year 2020). In the study overall: ImmuneRACE Cohort 3 recovered participants were defined by two consecutive negative NP/OP PCR tests, healthcare professional clearance, or symptom resolution. Samples covering the acute and convalescent phases of COVID-19 were provided by collaborators in the United States, Italy and Spain. The prospective study material was composed of cDNA or gDNA derived from T cells, B-cell-depleted T cells, or PBMCs. Subjects who had been exposed to COVID-19, were actively infected with it, or had recovered from it provided the deeply sampled blood TCRbeta repertoires that made up the dataset. The repertoires were released in a freely available public database intended as a resource for research on the immune response to SARS-CoV-2. Samples came from the ongoing ImmuneRACE study (first 160 participants) plus 1,254 subjects from 6 global collaborators. Nearly every sample came with metadata listing a de-identified subject ID, COVID-19 status, age in years and sex. HLA class I and class II types, where available, came from metadata supplied by the sample provider rather than from assay-based typing. Beyond this particular receptor, the publication reports: The amount of clinical and demographic metadata varied by source and participant and was provided uncurated.

TCRbeta CDR3 regions were amplified from genomic DNA by means of the immunoSEQ Assay, a bias-controlled multiplex PCR. The original pipeline was this. The number of nucleated cells in each sample was estimated from the amplification of reference gene primers within the assay. To quantify the absolute abundance of each unique TCRbeta CDR3 rearrangement, sequence reads were collapsed and filtered. Productive Simpson clonality was computed per sample as the square root of Simpson's diversity index over productive rearrangements. TCRdb holds this immuneACCESS table with in-frame rearrangements only. Some clones are missing; in checked studies, unresolved V genes explain under half, and the rest has no known cause. Clonal size and the V and J genes are those of that table, whereas D and trimming came from the DNA. This sample comprises roughly 200,000 clones, 86% of them detected only once. Approximately 3.1% of the sample belongs to the ten largest clones.

Participants in the prospective study were enrolled through a virtual design, were aged roughly 18 to 100 years, and lived in 24 United States geographic areas. To assign participants to cohorts, the prospective study relied on clinical history that participants themselves reported in a screening survey and a study questionnaire. In the prospective study, whole blood, serum and a nasopharyngeal or oropharyngeal swab were collected from each participant by mobile phlebotomists. Additional blood draws and questionnaires over an approximately two-month period could optionally be provided by prospective study participants. Blood samples from the prospective study were shipped frozen or at room temperature prior to DNA extraction. About this clone: Its antigen specificity is not known. No much larger clone exists at a distance of one base, and base qualities are not known.

The germline V gene gives CDR1 as SNHLY and CDR2 as FYNNEI. The cysteine opens and the phenylalanine closes a CDR3 of 13 amino acids. The retained sequence is limited to the CDR3, 39 bases, with the frame set at the first base. V and J are truncated by 11 bases and 2 bases respectively, leaving an intervening sequence of 15 bases. The chain uses TRBV2 and TRBJ2-5; the D segment could be TRBD1, given 6 matching bases. The sequence derives from a woman in her 50s in a cohort exposed to, infected with or recovered from COVID-19 (not recorded which). The sequenced sample was PBMCs or T cells enriched from blood (not recorded which). The DNA sequence is as follows: TGTGCCGTGGTACAGGGAAGTCAAGAGACCCAGTACTTC. It codes for CAVVQGSQETQYF.